This TCR beta chain was captured in a study of cytomegalovirus exposure and HLA in healthy donors (dated by TCRdb to 2016 to 2017). About the full investigation: An earlier analysis of several hundred of the donors reported about 260 Gb of sequence data and 117 million unique TCR beta sequences obtained from around 190 million T cells. About 280 gigabases of sequencing data and 70 million to 95 million unique TCR sequences made up an early release that covered some 640 HLA-typed donors. Of the 300 to 500 genotyped donors, 75% to 85% were placed in the genetic ancestry cluster associated with self-reported Caucasian donors. The study aimed to test whether cataloging public T cell receptors could reveal signatures of past pathogen exposure. The study used immunosequencing to profile the T cell repertoires of 666 subjects and linked those repertoires to cytomegalovirus serostatus. Along with the roughly 670-subject first cohort, a separate validation cohort of over 90 different subjects was used. High-throughput TCR immunosequencing, statistical association of individual TCRs with disease status, and machine learning were combined to predict cytomegalovirus infection status. To study patterns of TCR occurrence, a later analysis re-analyzed previously published TCR beta repertoires from around 670 donors and added high-resolution HLA genotyping. In the later analysis, no new phenotypic data were used to find candidate immune exposures; instead, reliance was placed on TCR beta sequences and their occurrence across donors. In an earlier analysis of roughly 580 of the donors, high-throughput TCR beta sequencing was used to judge whether each TCR beta V gene segment behaved as functional or pseudogenic. Donor age, sex, ethnicity and CMV serostatus were collected together with the repertoire data. Genome-wide SNP genotypes for about 55% of the roughly 670 donors were used in a later genetic analysis, which treated that subset as a discovery cohort. All discovery cohort repertoires had been generated on a single sequencing platform. HLA typing covered class I and class II loci at four-digit resolution. Typing coverage varied by locus: 629-630 donors for A, B, C, DRB1 and DQB1; roughly 510 for DQA1; about 570 for DPA1; 450 to 480 for DPB1. Because of strong linkage in the cohort, 4 to 6 DR-DQ haplotypes were treated as single units for association and clustering. Across about 370 genotyped donors of the cohort, an average of about 240,000 unique TCR beta nucleotide sequences per donor were sequenced, and roughly 18% of those sequences were non-productive. Paper-wide results and their limitations: Most CMV-associated TCR beta chains appeared to be HLA-restricted in a later analysis, and the HLA associations seemed to be driven largely by CMV exposure. A group of highly shared sequence variants was considered likely to be a technical artifact of the sequencing pipeline. A further reported finding was that TCR beta sequences accurately predicted the HLA-A and HLA-B alleles for most subjects in the first cohort. A later genetic analysis associated a missense DCLRE1C variant with V-gene and J-gene trimming of TCR beta chains, and an independent cohort replicated the association. Linkage disequilibrium might explain the correlated functional status among segregating V segments, but an unknown experimental factor could not be excluded. In both the original and validation cohorts, the classifier was reported to diagnose cytomegalovirus status with high specificity and sensitivity. Roughly uniform sequencing depth across donors was assumed in presence/absence analyses, although this assumption may not hold. In a later analysis, the rate of TCR association differed among HLA loci, with DRB1 alleles having the most associated TCRs and HLA-C alleles having the fewest. Broadly in line with IMGT annotations, most TCR beta V segments showed up in productive rearrangements about 87% or about 30% of the time in an earlier analysis of several hundred of the donors. According to a later genetic analysis, donors in an Asian-associated ancestry cluster had fewer N-insertions in productive TCRs than the roughly 700-donor mean. The authors suggested that the approach could potentially be extended to other disease states and immunological phenotypes. Three of the identified cytomegalovirus-associated TCR beta chains were confirmed in vitro to be specific for cytomegalovirus antigens. The cohort was sequenced for TCR beta chains only, and without alpha or paired-chain data the features that could be detected were limited. The study listed 150 to 200 TCR beta chains as associated with cytomegalovirus. A later analysis reported that several top co-occurrence clusters appeared linked to parvovirus B19, influenza, CMV and Epstein-Barr virus. While some public TCRs were present in many individuals, most TCR sequences turned up only very rarely across donors. Because counts were too low, some 17 rarely observed V segments, including chromosome 9 orphons, were excluded from the earlier analysis of several hundred of the donors. Because HLA typing was missing for some donors at each locus, association tests included only the typed subset. At a false discovery rate of 0.05, a later analysis linked around 15,000 TCR beta sequences to specific HLA alleles. Strong co-occurrence of HLA alleles, especially DR and DQ, made assigning TCR associations to individual alleles difficult. A later analysis found that HLA-associated TCR beta chains were more clonally expanded and had lower generation probabilities than equally common non-associated chains. Because the 87-base-pair reads could not distinguish some IMGT-functional V segments, including TRBV6-2 and TRBV6-3, those segments were excluded. For the cohort, immune exposure information was limited to CMV serostatus.

Libraries were built with the immunoSEQ multiplex PCR assay. The multiplex PCR relied on a mix of 60 forward primers for TCR Vbeta segments and 13 reverse primers for TCR Jbeta segments. The CDR3 region of rearranged TCR beta genes was amplified from genomic DNA by a multiplex PCR assay. The Illumina HiSeq System was used to sequence the amplified TCR beta libraries as 87-base-pair reads. Per the authors' processing: In a later analysis, 77 million or so unique TCR beta chains were counted across the 666 repertoires, and approximately 11 million of these chains were shared by at least two donors. To remove PCR and sequencing errors, raw reads were error-corrected and collapsed into unique sequences using a nearest-neighbor algorithm that merged closely related sequences. Alignment of CDR3 sequences to IMGT reference sequences was used to assign V, D and J gene segments. For a sequence to be retained, a match of at least six nucleotides was required to both a V gene segment and a J gene segment. A rearrangement was called productive if the CDR3 had no stop codons and remained in frame with V and J, and every other rearrangement was called non-productive. CDR3 was defined according to IMGT convention as the region running from the second conserved V-encoded cysteine to the conserved J-encoded phenylalanine. Sequences without an unambiguous match to a single V gene segment were excluded from the earlier analysis of about 600 of the donors. In an earlier analysis of about 590 of the donors, a V segment was called functional when productive rearrangements were above 56.7%, and segregating when the standard deviation between donors exceeded 5%. A statistical classification framework was developed to diagnose cytomegalovirus status using the catalog of TCR beta chain sequences. In a later analysis, TCR nucleotide sequences were compared against IMGT/GENE-DB human TR gene sequences so that V and J genes could be assigned. In a later analysis, CDR3 sequences and most-parsimonious VDJ recombination scenarios were assigned using the TCRdist pipeline. In a later analysis, each TCR beta chain was defined by its CDR3 amino acid sequence together with its V-gene family, and reads lacking a unique V-gene family were excluded. In a later analysis, 500 to 650 highly shared, low-generation-probability nucleotide sequences were removed to address suspected cross-contamination and a sequencing artifact. A later analysis calculated a clonal expansion index for each public chain from normalized within-repertoire ranks of inferred template counts. In a later analysis, generation probabilities were computed using a VDJ recombination model fitted to out-of-frame rearrangements, and the results were checked against IGoR. In a later analysis, hypergeometric tests were used to score TCR-TCR, TCR-HLA and TCR-CMV co-occurrence, with a repertoire-size bias correction applied to TCR pairs. In a later analysis, false discovery rates were estimated by permuting HLA or CMV assignments 20 times. In a later analysis, co-occurring TCRs were grouped with DBSCAN, and TCRdist sequence similarity was added when clustering was performed within HLA-allele-positive subsets. Repertoires with fewer than 30,000 or more than 120,000 public chains were left out of co-occurrence clustering, as were roughly five repertoires with anomalous nucleotide sharing. TCRdb provides this immuneACCESS table in a form limited to in-frame rearrangements. Some clones are lacking; in checked studies, under half of them reflect an unresolved V gene, and why the rest are absent is not known. Clone size and V and J calls were adopted from that table, with D and trimming inferred from the DNA. The sample table shows some 170,000 clones, and roughly 79% are seen once. The top ten constitute roughly 13% of the sample.

As to this clone: It lacks a known antigen. Within one base of it there is no much larger clone, and no base qualities were kept.

The cohort comprised around 690 healthy bone marrow donors. All cohort members were sampled while nominally healthy, although unrecorded immune exposures were likely present. The donor was CMV seronegative and was included in the group of under 450 seronegative cohort members. Each donor provided a peripheral blood sample, and peripheral blood mononuclear cells were used for TCR beta sequencing. The Qiagen DNeasy Blood Extraction Kit was used to extract genomic DNA from the blood cell samples. Relative to germline, V is missing 3 bases and J is missing 6 bases, with 3 bases of the junction outside any gene match. Spanning cysteine to phenylalanine, the CDR3 consists of 12 amino acids. The kept DNA is CDR3 alone, 36 bases in frame from the first base. CDR1 and CDR2 are drawn from the germline V gene: SGHRS, YFSETQ.

The sample comprised PBMCs. The chain is encoded by TRBV5-1 joined to TRBJ2-7, with TRBD1 identical over 7 junction bases. The TCR originated in a woman aged 50 to 60 in good health and CMV-seronegative. The bases are TGCGCCAGCAGCTCGGACAGGTCCGAGCAGTACTTC. The encoded protein is CASSSDRSEQYF.